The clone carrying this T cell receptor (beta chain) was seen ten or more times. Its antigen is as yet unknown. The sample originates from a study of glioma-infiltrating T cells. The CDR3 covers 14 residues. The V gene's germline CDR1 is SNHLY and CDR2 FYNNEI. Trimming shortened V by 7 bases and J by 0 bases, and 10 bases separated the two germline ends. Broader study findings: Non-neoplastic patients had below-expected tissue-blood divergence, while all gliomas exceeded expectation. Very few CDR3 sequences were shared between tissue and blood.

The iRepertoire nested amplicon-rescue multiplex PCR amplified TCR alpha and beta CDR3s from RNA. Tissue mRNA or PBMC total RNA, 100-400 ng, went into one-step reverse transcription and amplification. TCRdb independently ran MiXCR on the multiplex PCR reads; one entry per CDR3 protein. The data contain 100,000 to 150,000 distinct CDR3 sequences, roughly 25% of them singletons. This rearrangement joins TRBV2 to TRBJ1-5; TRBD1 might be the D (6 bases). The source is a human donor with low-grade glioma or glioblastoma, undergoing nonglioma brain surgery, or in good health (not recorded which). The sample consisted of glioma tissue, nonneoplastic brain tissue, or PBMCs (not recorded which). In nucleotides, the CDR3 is TGTGCCAGCAAGAGGACAGATAGCAATCAGCCCCAGCATTTT. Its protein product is CASKRTDSNQPQHF.